One sample yielded the 11 T cell receptor beta chains listed below, sequenced in a study of control samples from healthy donors and cancer patients. Generated by immunoSEQ multiplex PCR, the TCRdb table keeps only in-frame clones and is missing some. The table includes approximately 150,000 clones, 94% detected once. The sample consisted of PBMCs. The receptors originated from a man aged 60-69 years with colorectal cancer.

The rearrangement joins TRBV6-5 to TRBJ2-3; 8 nucleotides align to TRBD2. Germline V CDR1 and CDR2: MNHEY, SVGAGI. V dropped 2 bases and J dropped 2; count of bases not matched to a gene: 3. The length of the CDR3 is 15 residues. CDR3 loop: CASSYGGGYTDTQYF. CDR3 sequence (DNA): TGTGCCAGCAGTTACGGCGGGGGGTACACAGATACGCAGTATTTT.

CDR3 region: CASKVGGSNPSPLHF. The CDR3 DNA reads TGTGCCAGCAAAGTGGGGGGGTCTAACCCTTCACCCCTCCACTTT. The chain uses TRBV2 and TRBJ1-6, with D possibly being TRBD1 (5 bases). V was shortened by 7 bases and J by 9 bases, with 19 bases between the two germline ends. The CDR3 sequence is 15 residues long. Germline values: CDR1 SNHLY, CDR2 FYNNEI.

V usage is TRBV2 and J usage is TRBJ1-2; D uncertain. The CDR3 runs 14 residues. Trimming shortened V by 6 bases and J by 0 bases, and 11 bases separated the two germline ends. CDR1 SNHLY and CDR2 FYNNEI come from the germline V gene. CDR3 coding DNA: TGTGCCAGCAGGGCCGGACCAGCTAACTATGGCTACACCTTC. The encoded protein is CASRAGPANYGYTF.

The chain recombines TRBV9 with TRBJ2-1; 9 bases are a match to TRBD2. The CDR3 runs 14 residues. Looked up from germline, CDR1 is SGDLS and CDR2 is YYNGEE. The junction had 2 bases not matched to a gene; V was cut back by 0 bases and J by 7 bases. The CDR3: CASSVGTSENEQFF. The CDR3 DNA follows: TGTGCCAGCAGCGTAGGGACTAGCGAGAATGAGCAGTTCTTC.

This chain uses TRBV7-2 with TRBJ2-5; TRBD2 is a possible D gene (6 bases). The germline V gene encodes CDR1 SGHTA and CDR2 FQGNSA. This CDR3 has 14 amino acids. The V end lost 3 bases, the J end lost 5 bases, and 13 bases lay between the germline ends. This CDR3 is CASSLGGGMETQYF. The CDR3 bases are TGTGCCAGCAGCTTGGGTGGGGGGATGGAGACCCAGTACTTC.

In this sample, this clone turned up once. The chain couples TRBV19 to TRBJ1-6, with a possible D match to TRBD1 (6 bases). The ends were cut back, 8 bases at V and 7 bases at J, with 9 bases in the middle. The CDR3 has 12 residues. Germline assignment: CDR1 LNHDA and CDR2 SQIVND (reference sequence). For the CDR3, the DNA is TGTGCCAGTGGACAGATAAATTCACCCCTCCACTTT. This translates into CASGQINSPLHF.

CDR3 loop: CASSFTLTGPLTRGHEQFF. CDR3 nucleotides: TGTGCCAGCAGCTTTACCCTTACAGGCCCTCTAACTAGGGGACATGAGCAGTTCTTC. This chain joins TRBV5-6 and TRBJ2-1; tentatively, D is TRBD1 or TRBD2 (5 bases each). The germline gives CDR1 SGHDT, CDR2 YYEEEE. Trimming took off 2 bases at V and 8 bases at J, with 29 bases between the two ends. The CDR3 totals 19 residues.

This clone was detected once. V gene TRBV6-5 combines with J gene TRBJ2-7, with D maybe TRBD2 (6 bases). The length of the CDR3 is 13 residues. The germline CDR1 and CDR2 sequences are MNHEY and SVGAGI. Between the trimmed V and J ends, which lost 0 bases and 5 bases, there was a span of 8 bases. CDR3 sequence reads: CASSYSGGHEQYF. The CDR3 DNA reads TGTGCCAGCAGTTACTCCGGGGGTCACGAGCAGTACTTC.

Only one count was recorded for this clone. V usage is TRBV2 and J usage is TRBJ1-4; D remains unclear. The CDR3 covers 14 residues. Trimming removed 3 bases from V and 5 bases from J, with 10 bases in between. Germline assignment: CDR1 SNHLY and CDR2 FYNNEI. CDR3 DNA sequence: TGTGCCAGCAGTGACGGAAGAGTAAATGAAAAACTGTTTTTT. Translating gives CASSDGRVNEKLFF.

Only one count was recorded for this clone. The chain joins TRBV19 to TRBJ1-5; possible D gene TRBD1, 6 bases. The CDR3 is 15 residues long. Germline values: CDR1 LNHDA, CDR2 SQIVND (reference sequence). Trimming removed 2 bases from V and 3 bases from J, with 11 bases in between. The CDR3 coding sequence is TGTGCCAGTAGTATAAGACAGGCATACAATCAGCCCCAGCATTTT. The encoded protein is CASSIRQAYNQPQHF.

The rearrangement joins TRBV11-2 to TRBJ2-7; TRBD1 agrees at 9 bases. The CDR3 runs to 16 residues. J lost 7 bases, V lost 0 bases, and 10 bases had no gene match. Per the germline V gene, CDR1 is SGHAT and CDR2 is FQNNGV. The CDR3 reads CASSLDLGQGLREQYF. CDR3 sequence (DNA): TGTGCCAGCAGCTTAGATCTTGGACAGGGGCTGAGGGAGCAGTACTTC.